This T cell receptor (beta chain) was retrieved from a study of blood T cell repertoires in COVID-19. Study as a whole: Material from acute and convalescent COVID-19 was sourced from the United States, Italy and Spain. PBMCs, B-cell-depleted T cells, or T cells provided the cDNA or gDNA that made up the material.

This CDR3 contains 15 residues. V was shortened by 5 bases and J by 6 bases, with 16 bases between the two germline ends. The germline CDR1 and CDR2 sequences are SEHNR and FQNEAQ (reference sequence). Per the original methods: How many nucleated cells were present was estimated from reference gene primer amplification. TCRdb keeps only in-frame clones here, not all; method: immunoSEQ multiplex PCR. That table gives V, J and clone size, and the DNA gave D and trimming. The table lists some 320,000 clones, approximately 89% of them singletons. Sequencing was done on a sample of peripheral blood. V usage is TRBV7-9 and J usage is TRBJ2-2, with D uncertain. The clonotype originates from a woman aged 25-40 years who had recovered from COVID-19. CDR3: CASSDKSIYPGELFF. The CDR3 DNA reads as TGTGCCAGCAGCGATAAATCTATATACCCCGGGGAGCTGTTTTTT.